These 10 T cell receptor beta chains originate from one sample sequenced in a study of Graves' ophthalmopathy and Graves' hyperthyroidism. Amplified TCR beta CDR3 regions were obtained using RNA transcripts as template. RT-PCR was first run with HTBI primers, then multiplex PCR in a second round. TCRdb redid the calling of the multiplex PCR reads with MiXCR, one entry per CDR3 protein. The sample records under 350,000 distinct CDR3 sequences, about a sixth being singletons. Input material: peripheral blood. Receptors were obtained from an adult man with Graves' ophthalmopathy.

This clonotype was found many times. The chain has TRBV30 and TRBJ2-7; D gene unclear. The CDR3 consists of 15 residues. V lost 4 bases, J lost 2 bases, and 18 bases lay in between. CDR1 and CDR2 (germline): GTSNPN, SVGIG (reference sequence). The CDR3 is CAWTGNRRQPYEQYF. For the CDR3, the DNA is TGTGCCTGGACCGGAAATCGCCGCCAGCCCTACGAGCAGTACTTC.

Many counts were recorded for this clonotype. This rearrangement joins TRBV30 to TRBJ1-1; D not resolved. The CDR3 has 13 amino acids. Germline CDR1 reads GTSNPN; CDR2 reads SVGIG (reference sequence). V lost 4 bases, J lost 5 bases, and 14 bases lay in between. The CDR3 reads CAWTSHAWTEAFF. In DNA form, the CDR3 reads TGTGCCTGGACCAGCCACGCATGGACTGAAGCTTTCTTT.

This clonotype was picked up many times. The chain employs TRBV24-1 and TRBJ1-1; D unclear. V dropped 5 bases and J dropped 5 bases, with 8 bases sitting between them. CDR3 length equals 12 residues. CDR1 KGHDR and CDR2 SFDVKD come from the germline V gene. The CDR3 DNA reads as TGTGCCACCAGTGCCCGAGGGACTGAAGCTTTCTTT. Its translation: CATSARGTEAFF.

CDR3 DNA sequence: TGTGCCAGCAGTTTCGTTGGGGTAGGGTTAAATCAGCCCCAGCATTTT. Its protein is CASSFVGVGLNQPQHF. V is TRBV27 and J is TRBJ1-5; unclear D gene. This CDR3 contains 16 residues. Germline CDR1 and CDR2: MNHEY and SMNVEV (reference sequence). V lost 3 bases, J lost 4 bases, and 16 bases lay in between.

This clonotype was seen repeatedly, ten times or more. V is TRBV5-5 and J is TRBJ1-3; D uncertain. V was shortened by 4 bases and J by 0 bases, with 14 bases between the two germline ends. The CDR3 is 16 amino acids. The V gene's germline CDR1 is SGHKS and CDR2 YYEKEE (reference sequence). DNA for the CDR3: TGTGCCAGCAGCCTACAACCGACCGACTCTGGAAACACCATATATTTT. This encodes CASSLQPTDSGNTIYF.

There are many counts of this clonotype. The V gene is TRBV12-3 or TRBV12-4, the J gene TRBJ2-7, with 12 bases that match TRBD2. V trimming: 5 bases; J trimming: 2 bases; junction bases outside the gene matches: 7. The CDR3 totals 16 residues. The CDR3 DNA reads TGTGCCAGCAGTCTGTACCTAGCGGGAGGGACCTACGAGCAGTACTTC. Residues: CASSLYLAGGTYEQYF.

This clonotype was recorded at least ten times. The V and J genes are TRBV5-4 and TRBJ1-6; unclear D gene. This CDR3 is 14 amino acids long. V lost 0 bases and J 9 bases, leaving 10 bases between the germline ends. From germline, CDR1 is SGHNT and CDR2 YYREEE (reference sequence). CDR3: CASSLVAKGSPLHF. The CDR3 bases are TGTGCCAGCAGCTTGGTGGCCAAGGGTTCACCCCTCCACTTT.

This clonotype was seen many times. One junction end does not reproduce the germline sequence, and a read error may be involved. The chain is built from TRBV7-3 and TRBJ2-2, with TRBD1 identical over 10 bases. This CDR3 has 15 residues. In germline, CDR1 is SGHTA, CDR2 FQGTGA. The CDR3 loop reads CASRLRTGGTGELFF. The DNA of the CDR3 is TGTGCCAGCAGATTAAGGACAGGGGGTACCGGGGAGCTGTTTTTT.

This clonotype was seen repeatedly, ten times or more. CDR3 coding DNA: TGCAGCGTTGACAGGGCAGGGAACACTGAAGCTTTCTTT. Protein: CSVDRAGNTEAFF. The V and J genes are TRBV29-1 and TRBJ1-1; D may be TRBD1 (5 bases). This CDR3 comprises 13 residues. V gave up 3 bases and J gave up 1 base, with 9 bases separating them. Germline CDR1 is SQVTM and CDR2 is ANQGSEA.

The sample holds many counts of this clonotype. The J gene is TRBJ1-2, the V gene TRBV6-1; tentative D call: TRBD1 (6 bases). The CDR3 is 15 residues long. The germline V gene has CDR1 MNHNS and CDR2 SASEGT. Trimming cost V 5 bases and J 10 bases, with 23 bases left between them. The CDR3 nucleotides are TGTGCCAGCAGTCCCTACCCGGGACACCGTCCGTTCTACACCTTC. Its translation is CASSPYPGHRPFYTF.